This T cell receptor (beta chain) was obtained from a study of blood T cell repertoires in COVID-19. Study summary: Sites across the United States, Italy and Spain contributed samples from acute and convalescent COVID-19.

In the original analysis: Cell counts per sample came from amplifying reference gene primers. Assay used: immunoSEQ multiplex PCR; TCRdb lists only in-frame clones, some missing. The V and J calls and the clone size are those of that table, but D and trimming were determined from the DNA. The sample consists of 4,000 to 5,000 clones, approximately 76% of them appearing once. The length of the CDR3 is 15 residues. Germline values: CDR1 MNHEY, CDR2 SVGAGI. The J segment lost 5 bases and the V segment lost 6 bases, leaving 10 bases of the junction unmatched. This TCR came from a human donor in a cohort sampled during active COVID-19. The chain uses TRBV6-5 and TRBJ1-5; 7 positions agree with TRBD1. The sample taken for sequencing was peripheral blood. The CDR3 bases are TGTGCCAGCAGCCAATATGACAGGGTTCATCAGCCCCAGCATTTT. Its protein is CASSQYDRVHQPQHF.